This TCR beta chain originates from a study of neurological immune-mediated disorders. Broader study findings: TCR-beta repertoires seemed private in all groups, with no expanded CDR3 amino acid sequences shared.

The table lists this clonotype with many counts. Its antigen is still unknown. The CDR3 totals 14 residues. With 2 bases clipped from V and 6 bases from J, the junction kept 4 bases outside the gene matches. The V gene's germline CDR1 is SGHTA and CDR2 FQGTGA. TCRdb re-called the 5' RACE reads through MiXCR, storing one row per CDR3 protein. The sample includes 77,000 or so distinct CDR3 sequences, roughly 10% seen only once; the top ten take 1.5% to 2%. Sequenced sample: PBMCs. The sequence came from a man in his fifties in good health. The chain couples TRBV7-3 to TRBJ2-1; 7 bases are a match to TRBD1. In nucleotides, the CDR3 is TGTGCCAGCAGCTTATCAGGGGGAGCCAATGAGCAGTTCTTC. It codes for CASSLSGGANEQFF.